This T cell receptor beta chain was documented in a study of blood T cell repertoires in COVID-19. The overall study: There were acute and convalescent COVID-19 samples, and they came from the United States, Italy and Spain. Sample material is recorded as cDNA or gDNA derived from T cells, B-cell-depleted T cells, or PBMCs.

The CDR3 runs 14 residues. After removal of 1 base from V and 6 bases from J, the junction contained 2 bases not matched to a gene. Per germline, CDR1 SGHVS and CDR2 FQNEAQ. Original data processing: Amplified reference gene primers provided the basis for estimating nucleated cell counts. Data came from immunoSEQ multiplex PCR; TCRdb stores just in-frame clones and leaves some out. Clone size and the V and J calls come from that table; the DNA yielded D and trimming. The sample gives about 160,000 clones, about 85% of which show up once; 3% to 3.5% is in the top ten. The TCR comes from a human donor with acute or convalescent COVID-19. The donor label of this sample is uncertain. The V gene is TRBV7-8, the J gene TRBJ1-5; 8 positions match TRBD1. Source material: peripheral blood. The CDR3 DNA reads TGTGCCAGCAGCTTAGTGACAGGGGTTCAGCCCCAGCATTTT. It encodes CASSLVTGVQPQHF.